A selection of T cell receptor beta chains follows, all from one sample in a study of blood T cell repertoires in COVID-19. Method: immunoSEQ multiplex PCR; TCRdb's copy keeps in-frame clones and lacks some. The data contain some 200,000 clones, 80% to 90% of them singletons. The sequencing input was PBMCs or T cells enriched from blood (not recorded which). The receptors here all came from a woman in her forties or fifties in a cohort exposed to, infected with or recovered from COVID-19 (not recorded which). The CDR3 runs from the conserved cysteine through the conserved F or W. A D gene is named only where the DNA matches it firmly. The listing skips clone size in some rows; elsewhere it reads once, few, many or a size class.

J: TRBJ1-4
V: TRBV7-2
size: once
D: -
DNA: TGTGCCAGCAGCCAATCCCGCGGGTACGAAAAACTGTTTTTT
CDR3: CASSQSRGYEKLFF

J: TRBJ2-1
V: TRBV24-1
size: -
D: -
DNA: TGTGCCACCAGCGCCACAGGGGGAGGGAACAATGAGCAGTTCTTC
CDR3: CATSATGGGNNEQFF

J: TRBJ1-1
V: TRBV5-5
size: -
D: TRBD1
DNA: TGTGCCAGCAGGGAGGGAGGAGCAGGGGGCTGGACTGAAGCTTTCTTT
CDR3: CASREGGAGGWTEAFF

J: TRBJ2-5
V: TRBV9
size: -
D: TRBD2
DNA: TGTGCCAGCAGCGTAGAAGCGGGGGGGCCGGGGACCCAGTACTTC
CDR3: CASSVEAGGPGTQYF

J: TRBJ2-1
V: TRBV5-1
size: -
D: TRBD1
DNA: TGCGCCAGCAGCTTGGATAGGACAGGCTTTTACAATGAGCAGTTCTTC
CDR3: CASSLDRTGFYNEQFF

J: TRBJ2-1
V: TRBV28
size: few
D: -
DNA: TGTGCCAGCAGTTTGGGGGCGCGGTACAATGAGCAGTTCTTC
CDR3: CASSLGARYNEQFF

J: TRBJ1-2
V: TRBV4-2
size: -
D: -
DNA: TGTGCCAGCAGCCAAGGGGCTCCCCGGATCTATGGCTACACCTTC
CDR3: CASSQGAPRIYGYTF

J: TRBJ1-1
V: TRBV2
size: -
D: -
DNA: TGTGCCAGCAGTAGTCTGGGGCAGAACACTGAAGCTTTCTTT
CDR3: CASSSLGQNTEAFF

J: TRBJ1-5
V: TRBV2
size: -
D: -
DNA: TGTGCCAGCAGTGTAAAAAGGGCGGGTCAGCCCCAGCATTTT
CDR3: CASSVKRAGQPQHF

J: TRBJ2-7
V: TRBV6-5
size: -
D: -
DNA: TGTGCCAGCAGTTACTCAGCGTTCGAGCAGTACTTC
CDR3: CASSYSAFEQYF

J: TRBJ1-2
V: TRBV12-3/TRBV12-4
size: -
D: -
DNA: TGTGCCAGCAGTTCAGGACAGAGCTATGGCTACACCTTC
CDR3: CASSSGQSYGYTF

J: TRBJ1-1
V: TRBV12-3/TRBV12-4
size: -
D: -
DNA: TGTGCCAGCAGTATGGGAGTGAACACTGAAGCTTTCTTT
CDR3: CASSMGVNTEAFF

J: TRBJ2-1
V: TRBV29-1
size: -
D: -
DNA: TGCAGCGTTGGGCAGGGTGTTGGTGAGCAGTTCTTC
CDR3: CSVGQGVGEQFF

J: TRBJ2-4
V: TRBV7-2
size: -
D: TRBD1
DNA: TGTGCCAGCAGCTCTAAAACAGGGGGCGAAGCCAAAAACATTCAGTACTTC
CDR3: CASSSKTGGEAKNIQYF

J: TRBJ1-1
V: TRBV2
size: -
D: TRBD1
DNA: TGTGCCAGCAGAGACAGGGGGCCTGAAGCTTTCTTT
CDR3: CASRDRGPEAFF

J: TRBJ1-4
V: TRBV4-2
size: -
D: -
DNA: TGTGCCAGCAGCCAAGAGGACAGAAAGGGTGAAAAACTGTTTTTT
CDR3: CASSQEDRKGEKLFF

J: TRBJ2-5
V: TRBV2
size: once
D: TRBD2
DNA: TGTGCCAGCAGTGAAGGTATAGCGGGTATAATACGCGAGACCCAGTACTTC
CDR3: CASSEGIAGIIRETQYF

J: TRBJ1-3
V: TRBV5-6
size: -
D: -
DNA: TGTGCCAGCAGCTCTACCTGGGGAAACACCATATATTTT
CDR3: CASSSTWGNTIYF

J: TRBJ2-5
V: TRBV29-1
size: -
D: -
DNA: TGCAGCGCCCGGGTCAGGGAAGGAGAGACCCAGTACTTC
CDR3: CSARVREGETQYF

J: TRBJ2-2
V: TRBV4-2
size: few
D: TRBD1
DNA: TGTGCCAGCAGCCATCGTATGACAGGGAACTATTACACCGGGGAGCTGTTTTTT
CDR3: CASSHRMTGNYYTGELFF

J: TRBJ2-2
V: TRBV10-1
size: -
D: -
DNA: TGCGCCAGTTCACAGGGGACGGGGAGGACCGGGGAGCTGTTTTTT
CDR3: CASSQGTGRTGELFF

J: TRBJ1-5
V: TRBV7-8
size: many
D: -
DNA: TGTGCCAGCAGCTTAGTGACGGACACCTATCAGCCCCAGCATTTT
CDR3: CASSLVTDTYQPQHF

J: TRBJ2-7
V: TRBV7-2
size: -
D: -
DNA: TGTGCCAGCAGCTCTTCTAATACCTACGAGCAGTACTTC
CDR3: CASSSSNTYEQYF

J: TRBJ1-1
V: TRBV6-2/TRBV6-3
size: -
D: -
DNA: TGTGCCAGCAGTTACCAGGAGGGGAGGCGGAACACTGAAGCTTTCTTT
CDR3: CASSYQEGRRNTEAFF

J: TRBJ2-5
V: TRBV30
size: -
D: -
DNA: TGTGCCCAGAACAGGATATTAAGTCAAGAGACCCAGTACTTC
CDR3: CAQNRILSQETQYF

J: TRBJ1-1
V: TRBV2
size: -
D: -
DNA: TGTGCCAGCAAAATCGGTACAGGGTGGACTGAAGCTTTCTTT
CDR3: CASKIGTGWTEAFF

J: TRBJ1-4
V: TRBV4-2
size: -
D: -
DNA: TGTGCCAGCAATAACCGGGAAACTAATGAAAAACTGTTTTTT
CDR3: CASNNRETNEKLFF

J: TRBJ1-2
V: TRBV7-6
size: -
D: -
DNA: TGTGCCAGCAGCTTAGAGAGGACACCGTCCTATGGCTACACCTTC
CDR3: CASSLERTPSYGYTF

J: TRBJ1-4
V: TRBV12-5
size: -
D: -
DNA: TGTGCTAGTGGTTTGGTTGGCCAGGGCTTTAGGAAACTGTTTTTT
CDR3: CASGLVGQGFRKLFF

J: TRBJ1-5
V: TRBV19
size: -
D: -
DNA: TGTGCCAGTAGTCTCGGGGGTTATAGCAATCAGCCCCAGCATTTT
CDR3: CASSLGGYSNQPQHF

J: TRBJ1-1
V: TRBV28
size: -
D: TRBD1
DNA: TGTGCCAGCAGACTCCCACGCGGGACAGGGGGAACAGGAGCTTTCTTT
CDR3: CASRLPRGTGGTGAFF

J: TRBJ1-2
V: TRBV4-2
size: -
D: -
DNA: TGTGCCAGCAGCCAAGAGAGGCCCAATGGCTACACCTTC
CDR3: CASSQERPNGYTF

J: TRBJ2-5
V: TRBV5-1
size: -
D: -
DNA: TGCGCCAGCAGCGCGGACACCAGCGCGGGACAAGAGACCCAGTACTTC
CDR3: CASSADTSAGQETQYF

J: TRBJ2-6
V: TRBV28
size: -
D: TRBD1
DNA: TGTGCCAGCAGTCAAAGAATGACAGGGCCTGGGGCCAACGTCCTGACTTTC
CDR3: CASSQRMTGPGANVLTF

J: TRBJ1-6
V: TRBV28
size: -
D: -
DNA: TGTGCCAGCAGGTTTGACAGAGAAAATTCACCCCTCCACTTT
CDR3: CASRFDRENSPLHF

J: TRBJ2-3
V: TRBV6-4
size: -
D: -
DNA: TGTGCCAGCAGTGGTCACATCGGGGGAGATACGCAGTATTTT
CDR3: CASSGHIGGDTQYF

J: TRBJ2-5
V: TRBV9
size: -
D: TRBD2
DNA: TGTGCCAGCAGCGCTCCGCTTAGAGCGGGGGTACTGGAGACCCAGTACTTC
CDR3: CASSAPLRAGVLETQYF

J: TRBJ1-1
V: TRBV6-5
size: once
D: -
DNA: TGTGCCAGCAGTTACTCGATCACAGCAATGAACACTGAAGCTTTCTTT
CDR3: CASSYSITAMNTEAFF

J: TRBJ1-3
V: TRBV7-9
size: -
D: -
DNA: TGTGCCAGCAGCTTAGCAGCAGGGGTGACTGGAAACACCATATATTTT
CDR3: CASSLAAGVTGNTIYF

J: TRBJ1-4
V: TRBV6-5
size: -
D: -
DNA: TGTGCCAGCCAGGACAGCGGTAATGAAAAACTGTTTTTT
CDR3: CASQDSGNEKLFF

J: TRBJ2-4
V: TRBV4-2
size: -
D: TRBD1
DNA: TGTGCCAGCAGCCAAGACAGGGGGACAAACATTCAGTACTTC
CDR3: CASSQDRGTNIQYF

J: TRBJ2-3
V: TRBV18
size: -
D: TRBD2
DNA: TGTGCCAGCTCGCCGGGGGGGGATACGCAGTATTTT
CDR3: CASSPGGDTQYF

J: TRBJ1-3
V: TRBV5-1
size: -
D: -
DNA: TGCGCCACACAGGGATCTGGAAACACCATATATTTT
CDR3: CATQGSGNTIYF

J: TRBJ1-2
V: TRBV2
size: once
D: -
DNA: TGTGCCAGCAGTGAAGGGACACCTGCCCATGGCTACACCTTC
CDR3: CASSEGTPAHGYTF

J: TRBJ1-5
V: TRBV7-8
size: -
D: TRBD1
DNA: TGTGCCAGCAGCTCGCAGATACAGGGGTTGCGGTTGGGCAATCAGCCCCAGCATTTT
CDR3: CASSSQIQGLRLGNQPQHF

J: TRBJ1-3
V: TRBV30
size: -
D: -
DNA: TGTGCCTGGAGACACTTCAGGGGAAACACCATATATTTT
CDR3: CAWRHFRGNTIYF

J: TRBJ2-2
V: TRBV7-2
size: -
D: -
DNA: TGTGCCAGCAGCTTTGATCCAGGGACGAACACCGGGGAGCTGTTTTTT
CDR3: CASSFDPGTNTGELFF

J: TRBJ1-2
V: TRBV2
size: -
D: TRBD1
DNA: TGTGCCAGCAGAGAGACAGGGTCCTATGGCTACACCTTC
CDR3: CASRETGSYGYTF

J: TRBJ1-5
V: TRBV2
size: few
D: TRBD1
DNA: TGTGCCAGCAGTTCCGGGACAGGGGGATATTGGCCCCAGCATTTT
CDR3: CASSSGTGGYWPQHF

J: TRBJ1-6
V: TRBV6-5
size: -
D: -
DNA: TGTGCCAGCAGTTCTCGAGGCACGGATTCACCCCTCCACTTT
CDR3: CASSSRGTDSPLHF

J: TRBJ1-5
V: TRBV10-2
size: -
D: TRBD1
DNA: TGCGCCAGCAGTGAGAGACAGGGGCATCAGCCCCAGCATTTT
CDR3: CASSERQGHQPQHF

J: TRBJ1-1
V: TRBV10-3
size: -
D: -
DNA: TGTGCCATCAGTGAAGGGATTCTCTTAAAAGGACAGCTATGGGTTGAGGCTGAAGCTTTCTTT
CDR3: CAISEGILLKGQLWVEAEAFF

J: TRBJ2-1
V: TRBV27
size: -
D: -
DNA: TGTGCCAGCAGTTTTACGGGGGGCAACAATGAGCAGTTCTTC
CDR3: CASSFTGGNNEQFF

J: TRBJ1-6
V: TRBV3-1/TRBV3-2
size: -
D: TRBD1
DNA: TGTGCCAGCAGCCTTGGGACAGGGGATTCACCCCTCCACTTT
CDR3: CASSLGTGDSPLHF

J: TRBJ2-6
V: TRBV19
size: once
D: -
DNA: TGTGCCAGTAGTATACAGTTTAACTCTGGGGCCAACGTCCTGACTTTC
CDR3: CASSIQFNSGANVLTF

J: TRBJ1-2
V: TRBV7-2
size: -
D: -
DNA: TGTGCCAGCAGCCCCTTTGGGGACGGAGGGACCTATGGCTACACCTTC
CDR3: CASSPFGDGGTYGYTF

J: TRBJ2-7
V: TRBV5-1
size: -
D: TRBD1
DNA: TGCGCCAGCAGCCGACTTTCCCCCGGGACAGGTAACGAGCAGTACTTC
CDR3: CASSRLSPGTGNEQYF

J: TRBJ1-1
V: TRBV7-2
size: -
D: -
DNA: TGTGCCAGCAGCTTAACAGGGTATCTTACCGAAGCTTTCTTT
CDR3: CASSLTGYLTEAFF